This T cell receptor beta chain appears in the sequencing data of a study of post-analysis software for immune sequencing data. Study as a whole: Included courses were relapsing-remitting and secondary progressive multiple sclerosis; progressive-relapsing multiple sclerosis was also included. Study-level points and caveats: Under F measure analysis, samples from one preparation batch co-clustered strongly. Controls had lower frequencies than patients of about 5 TRBV segments, which included TRBV5-6, TRBV5-1 and TRBV20-1. The normalized Chao1 diversity of multiple sclerosis patients was significantly lower than that of controls.

The authors incorporated unique molecular identifiers into the TCR beta cDNA libraries. There were about 0.85 to 11 million T cells, and roughly 0.5 million cDNA molecules came from them. TCRdb processed the PCR reads anew with MiXCR; each CDR3 protein has one entry. Here the sample spans roughly 620,000 distinct CDR3 sequences, about 40% being singletons. CDR1 MNHEY and CDR2 SVGAGI come from the germline V gene. CDR3 length: 13 residues. V was cut by 7 bases and J by 2 bases, with 12 bases left in between. In the case of this clonotype: Its matching antigen is unknown.

The sequenced sample was blood. V gene TRBV6-5 combines with J gene TRBJ2-7; maybe TRBD1 (6 bases). The receptor was isolated from a girl between 10 and 17 years old with multiple sclerosis. The CDR3 loop reads CASTPGTTYEQYF. In nucleotides, the CDR3 is TGTGCCAGCACTCCCGGGACAACCTACGAGCAGTACTTC.